Listed here is a single TCR beta chain. The sample is drawn from a study of T cells in localized non-small cell lung cancer. Generated by immunoSEQ multiplex PCR, the TCRdb table keeps only in-frame clones and is missing some. The sample consists of around 26,000 clones, 90% of them appearing once. The input for sequencing was peripheral blood, taken before any cancer treatment. This sequence originates from a woman aged 35-75 years with stage I lung adenocarcinoma.

CDR3 region: CASSSPSGGGNTGELFF. CDR3 nucleotides: TGTGCCAGCAGCTCCCCCTCTGGGGGGGGGAACACCGGGGAGCTGTTTTTT. The rearrangement links TRBV7-2 to TRBJ2-2; 7 nucleotides align to TRBD2. This CDR3 has 17 residues. Germline lookup yields CDR1 SGHTA and CDR2 FQGNSA. With 4 bases clipped from V and 1 base from J, the junction kept 9 bases outside the gene matches.